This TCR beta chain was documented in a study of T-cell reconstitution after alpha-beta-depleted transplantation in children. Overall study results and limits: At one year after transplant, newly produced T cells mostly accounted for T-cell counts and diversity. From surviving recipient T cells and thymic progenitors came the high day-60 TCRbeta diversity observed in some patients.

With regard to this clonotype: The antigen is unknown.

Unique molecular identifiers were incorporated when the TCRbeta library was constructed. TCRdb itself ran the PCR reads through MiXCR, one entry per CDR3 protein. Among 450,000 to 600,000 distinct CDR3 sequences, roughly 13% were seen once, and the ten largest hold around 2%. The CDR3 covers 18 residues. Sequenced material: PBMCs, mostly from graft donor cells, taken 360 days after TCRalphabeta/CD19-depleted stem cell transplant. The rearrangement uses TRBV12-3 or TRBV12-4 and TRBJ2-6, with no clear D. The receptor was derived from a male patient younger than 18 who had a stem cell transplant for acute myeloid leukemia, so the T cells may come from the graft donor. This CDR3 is CTFCIPGFGGAGANVLTF. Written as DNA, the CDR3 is TGTACCTTCTGTATTCCGGGTTTTGGTGGGGCTGGGGCCAACGTCCTGACTTTC.